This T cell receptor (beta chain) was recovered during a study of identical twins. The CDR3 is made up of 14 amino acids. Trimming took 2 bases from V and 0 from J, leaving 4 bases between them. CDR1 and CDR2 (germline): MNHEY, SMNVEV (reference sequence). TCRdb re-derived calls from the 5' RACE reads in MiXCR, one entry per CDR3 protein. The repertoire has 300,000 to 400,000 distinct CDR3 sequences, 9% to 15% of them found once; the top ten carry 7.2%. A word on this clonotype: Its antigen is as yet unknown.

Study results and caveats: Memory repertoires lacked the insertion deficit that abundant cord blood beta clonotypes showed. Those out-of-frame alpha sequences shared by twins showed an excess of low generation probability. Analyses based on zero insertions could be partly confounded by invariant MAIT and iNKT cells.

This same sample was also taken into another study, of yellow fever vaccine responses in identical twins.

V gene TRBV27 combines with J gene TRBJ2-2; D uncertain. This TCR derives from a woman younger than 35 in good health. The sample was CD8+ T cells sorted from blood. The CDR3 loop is CASSLSPNTGELFF. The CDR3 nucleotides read TGTGCCAGCAGTTTAAGCCCGAACACCGGGGAGCTGTTTTTT.